These 19 T cell receptor beta chains originate from one sample sequenced in a study of cytomegalovirus exposure and HLA in healthy donors. The PCR had 60 Vbeta and 13 Jbeta primers. The method was immunoSEQ multiplex PCR; TCRdb's version includes in-frame clones alone and lacks a portion of them. The table records under 120,000 clones, around 80% of them present only once. Material: PBMCs. The receptors shown here come from a female donor in good health and CMV-seropositive.

CDR3 sequence: CASSPSTGEQYF. The CDR3 coding sequence is TGTGCCAGCTCACCCTCTACGGGGGAGCAGTACTTC. The V gene is TRBV18, the J gene TRBJ2-7, with D possibly TRBD2 on 5 matching bases. The CDR3 has 12 amino acids. The V gene's germline CDR1 is KGHSH and CDR2 LQKENI. V was cut by 3 bases and J by 7 bases, with 10 bases left in between.

The V call is TRBV7-3, the J call TRBJ2-1, with 7 bases matching TRBD1. CDR1 is SGHTA, CDR2 FQGTGA, per germline. Unmatched junction bases numbered 4, after V lost 3 bases and J lost 2 bases. The CDR3 is 15 amino acids. DNA of the CDR3: TGTGCCAGCAGCTTCGCAGGGGGAGCCTACAATGAGCAGTTCTTC. Encoded protein: CASSFAGGAYNEQFF.

J is TRBJ1-1 and V is TRBV2; weak D call: TRBD1 (5 bases). CDR3 size: 13 residues. CDR1 is SNHLY and CDR2 is FYNNEI in the germline V gene. V shed 2 bases and J shed 11 bases, with 15 bases lying between them. CDR3 residues: CASSEMAGTAAFF. The CDR3 DNA reads TGTGCCAGCAGTGAAATGGCAGGGACTGCTGCTTTCTTT.

This clone was picked up a small number of times. The chain has TRBV6-1 and TRBJ1-1, with 10 bases that match TRBD1. Germline CDR1 is MNHNS and CDR2 is SASEGT. This CDR3 is 16 amino acids long. V lost 4 bases to trimming and J lost 6 bases; unmatched junction nucleotides: 11. The CDR3 loop is CASSVLIYGTGAEAFF. CDR3 sequence (DNA): TGTGCCAGCAGTGTCCTGATTTATGGGACAGGGGCTGAAGCTTTCTTT.

CDR3: CASSVGVTGGAYNEQFF. The DNA for the CDR3 is TGTGCCAGCAGCGTAGGAGTAACAGGGGGCGCTTACAATGAGCAGTTCTTC. This sequence joins TRBV9 and TRBJ2-1, with TRBD1 matching over 9 bases. V shed 0 bases, J shed 4 bases, and the junction held 8 bases outside the gene matches. This CDR3 is 17 amino acids long. CDR1 is SGDLS, CDR2 YYNGEE, per germline.

The chain joins TRBV28 to TRBJ2-4; D uncertain. Germline V gives CDR1 MDHEN, CDR2 SYDVKM. Trimming pared 7 bases from V and 5 bases from J, leaving 6 bases between. The CDR3 length is 11 residues. CDR3 nucleotide sequence: TGTGCCAGCATCCGCGAAAACATTCAGTACTTC. It yields the protein CASIRENIQYF.

The chain joins TRBV18 to TRBJ1-4; possibly TRBD1 for D (6 bases). V was cut by 3 bases and J by 3 bases, with 11 bases left in between. Germline V gives CDR1 KGHSH, CDR2 LQKENI. The CDR3 loop spans 15 amino acids. The CDR3 region is CASSPGGQANEKLFF. Here the CDR3 DNA reads TGTGCCAGCTCACCCGGGGGGCAGGCTAATGAAAAACTGTTTTTT.

The chain uses TRBV5-1 and TRBJ2-3, with unresolved D. The CDR3 consists of 16 residues. The germline V gene has CDR1 SGHRS and CDR2 YFSETQ. V lost 3 bases and J 1 base, leaving 15 bases between the germline ends. CDR3 sequence reads: CASSSSTVGGTDTQYF. In nucleotides, the CDR3 is TGCGCCAGCAGCTCTTCTACAGTCGGCGGCACAGATACGCAGTATTTT.

The chain is built from TRBV6-5 and TRBJ2-2, with D perhaps TRBD2 (7 bases). The CDR3 contains 15 residues. V lost 2 bases and J lost 6, with 13 bases in between. Germline CDR1 MNHEY, CDR2 SVGAGI. CDR3 coding DNA: TGTGCCAGCAGTTACGGGGGGGGCCGGTCCGGGGAGCTGTTTTTT. It is translated as CASSYGGGRSGELFF.

The chain links TRBV28 to TRBJ1-4; the match to TRBD1 covers 9 bases. Per germline, CDR1 MDHEN and CDR2 SYDVKM. CDR3 length: 15 residues. V shed 6 bases and J 8 bases; nucleotides not matched to a gene: 10. The CDR3 DNA is TGTGCCAGCAGGCCGACAGGGGGTTTTGGCGAAAAACTGTTTTTT. This sequence encodes CASRPTGGFGEKLFF.

This chain joins TRBV6-1 and TRBJ1-4, with a possible D match to TRBD1 (6 bases). This CDR3 region has 15 residues. Trimming stripped 1 base from V and 8 bases from J, with 14 bases between. The V gene's germline CDR1 is MNHNS and CDR2 SASEGT. CDR3 DNA sequence: TGTGCCAGCAGTGAAGACAGGTGGCAGGGGGAAAAACTGTTTTTT. It yields the protein CASSEDRWQGEKLFF.

The chain has TRBV28 and TRBJ2-7, with D tentatively TRBD2 (5 bases). Trimming removed 5 bases from V and 4 bases from J, with 18 bases in between. The CDR3 covers 15 residues. Germline V gives CDR1 MDHEN, CDR2 SYDVKM. The CDR3 protein is CASSTSDSISYEQYF. DNA for the CDR3: TGTGCCAGCAGTACCTCGGACTCGATCAGTTACGAGCAGTACTTC. Combining the CDR3 with reference TRBV28 and TRBJ2-7 gives the whole variable domain DVKVTQSSRYLVKRTGEKVFLECVQDMDHENMFWYRQDPGLGLRLIYFSYDVKMKEKGDIPEGYSVSREKKERFSLILESASTNQTSMYLCASSTSDSISYEQYFGPGTRLTVT.

This clone has a single count. The chain carries TRBV2 and TRBJ1-4, with 7 bases that match TRBD1. V shed 6 bases, J shed 7 bases, and the junction held 11 bases outside the gene matches. CDR1 is SNHLY and CDR2 is FYNNEI in the germline V gene. The CDR3 extends over 15 amino acids. The DNA of the CDR3 is TGTGCCAGCAGGGGCCGACAGGGTCTTGCTGAAAAACTGTTTTTT. Its translation is CASRGRQGLAEKLFF. The full variable domain, with the rest looked up from reference TRBV2 and TRBJ1-4, is EPEVTQTPSHQVTQMGQEVILRCVPISNHLYFYWYRQILGQKVEFLVSFYNNEISEKSEIFDDQFSVERPDGSNFTLKIRSTKLEDSAMYFCASRGRQGLAEKLFFGSGTQLSVL.

This chain joins TRBV2 and TRBJ2-3; 8 nucleotides agree with TRBD1. The germline V gene encodes CDR1 SNHLY and CDR2 FYNNEI. This CDR3 contains 14 residues. J gave up 2 bases and V 7 bases, and 5 bases lay outside the gene matches. The CDR3 region has the DNA TGTGCCAGCAAACCCCAGGGGGCCACAGATACGCAGTATTTT. Its translation: CASKPQGATDTQYF.

Remarks on this clone: At one boundary the junction diverges from the germline segment, which might be a read error. V and J are TRBV5-1 and TRBJ1-1, with 7 bases identical to TRBD1. This CDR3 spans 14 amino acids. Germline V CDR1 and CDR2: SGHRS, YFSETQ. The CDR3: CASSLDRPDTEAFF. In DNA, the CDR3 is TGCGCCAGCAGTTTGGACAGGCCGGACACTGAAGCTTTCTTT.

The chain recombines TRBV6-6 with TRBJ1-1; D unresolved. Germline CDR1 reads MNHNY; CDR2 reads SVGAGI (reference sequence). There are 12 residues in the CDR3. Trimming left V 6 bases short and J 4 bases short, with 9 bases between. DNA for the CDR3: TGTGCCAGCAGCCCACATGGCACTGAAGCTTTCTTT. Translating it yields CASSPHGTEAFF.

This rearrangement joins TRBV6-4 to TRBJ2-7; 9 positions match TRBD1. The CDR3 covers 19 residues. With 6 bases clipped from V and 1 base from J, the junction kept 19 bases outside the gene matches. Germline values: CDR1 MRHNA, CDR2 SNTAGT. CDR3 residues: CASRSKQSTTGGASYEQYF. The CDR3 nucleotides read TGTGCCAGCAGATCTAAACAATCGACCACAGGGGGCGCATCCTACGAGCAGTACTTC.

This rearrangement joins TRBV6-5 to TRBJ1-2; the D gene is possibly TRBD1 (5 bases). Trimming pared 4 bases from V and 7 bases from J, leaving 19 bases between. CDR1 is MNHEY, CDR2 SVGAGI, per germline. CDR3 length: 15 amino acids. The DNA of the CDR3 is TGTGCCAGCAGTTCTTCCGGGACTTACCACAGTGGCTACACCTTC. Translation: CASSSSGTYHSGYTF.

The chain links TRBV2 to TRBJ2-1; 7 nucleotides match TRBD1. Trimming took 5 bases from V and 5 from J; bases not matched to a gene: 15. Looked up from germline, CDR1 is SNHLY and CDR2 is FYNNEI. The CDR3 covers 17 residues. This CDR3 reads CASSRMGSTTGNNEQFF. The CDR3 DNA is TGTGCCAGCAGTAGGATGGGATCAACGACAGGGAACAATGAGCAGTTCTTC.